Listed here is a single T cell receptor beta chain. With 3 bases removed from V and 3 bases from J, the gap between germline ends came to 12 bases. The CDR3 contains 14 residues. Per the germline V gene, CDR1 is MDHEN and CDR2 is SYDVKM. PCR involved 60 Vbeta and 13 Jbeta primers. Clones were sequenced by immunoSEQ multiplex PCR, and TCRdb holds only the in-frame ones, with some missing. The table lists 140,000 to 150,000 clones, about 70% of them singletons. The data were obtained in a study of cytomegalovirus exposure and HLA in healthy donors. The sequenced sample was PBMCs. The sequence came from a man between 60 and 70 years old in good health and CMV-seronegative. The rearrangement joins TRBV28 to TRBJ2-7, with D possibly being TRBD2 (6 bases). CDR3 coding DNA: TGTGCCAGCAGTTTGAGAGGCGGGGTCTACGAGCAGTACTTC. Protein: CASSLRGGVYEQYF.